Listed below are T cell receptor beta chains from one sample, sequenced in a study of identical twins. TCRdb processed the 5' RACE reads anew with MiXCR; each CDR3 protein has one entry. The top ten hold around 3.4% of the sample, which has about 260,000 distinct CDR3 sequences, approximately 7% seen once. These records were also assigned to another study, of yellow fever vaccine responses in identical twins.

Sample: memory (CD45RO+) T cells sorted from blood. The receptors derive from a woman in her late teens or twenties in good health. Each CDR3 is given with its conserved first and last residue. Each record gives: CDR3 DNA, CDR3 protein, clone size, J gene, D gene, V gene. D genes are given only for firm matches. A row's size may be missing; if present it is once, few, many or a size class.

DNA: TGTGCCAGCAGTAAACATCTACAAGAGACCCAGTACTTC; CDR3: CASSKHLQETQYF; size: many; J: TRBJ2-5; D: -; V: TRBV6-1
DNA: TGCGTAGGGACAGGGACGTTCGATGGCTACACCTTC; CDR3: CVGTGTFDGYTF; size: -; J: TRBJ1-2; D: TRBD1; V: TRBV20-1
DNA: TGTGCCAGCAGTTCTAAGACAATAACCTACGAGCAGTACTTC; CDR3: CASSSKTITYEQYF; size: -; J: TRBJ2-7; D: -; V: TRBV28
DNA: TGTGCCAGCAGATCGACAGGGGCTGGAAACACCATATATTTT; CDR3: CASRSTGAGNTIYF; size: -; J: TRBJ1-3; D: TRBD1; V: TRBV5-6
DNA: TGCAGCGTAACAGGGCTTGGGGAGACCCAGTACTTC; CDR3: CSVTGLGETQYF; size: few; J: TRBJ2-5; D: -; V: TRBV29-1
DNA: TGCAGTGCTAGGGTAGGGTTGGTTCCTCAAAACATTCAGTACTTC; CDR3: CSARVGLVPQNIQYF; size: few; J: TRBJ2-4; D: -; V: TRBV20-1
DNA: TGTGCCAGCAGCTGGTCCGGGACAGGTGCCTACAATGAGCAGTTCTTC; CDR3: CASSWSGTGAYNEQFF; size: -; J: TRBJ2-1; D: TRBD1; V: TRBV7-9
DNA: TGCGCCAGCAGCTTGGGGGCAGCCCAAGAGACCCAGTACTTC; CDR3: CASSLGAAQETQYF; size: -; J: TRBJ2-5; D: -; V: TRBV5-1
DNA: TGTGCCAGCAGAGTACAGAGGGCCACCGGGGAGCTGTTTTTT; CDR3: CASRVQRATGELFF; size: few; J: TRBJ2-2; D: -; V: TRBV6-1
DNA: TGTGCCAGCACGGAGGAGACAGGGGGAGGAAAACTGTTTTTT; CDR3: CASTEETGGGKLFF; size: -; J: TRBJ1-4; D: TRBD1; V: TRBV2
DNA: TGCAGTGCTAGACCCCCAGGGGTCACCGGGGAGCTGTTTTTT; CDR3: CSARPPGVTGELFF; size: many; J: TRBJ2-2; D: -; V: TRBV20-1
DNA: TGTGCCAGCAGTTTCATCGGGGGAATGGGGACCCAGTACTTC; CDR3: CASSFIGGMGTQYF; size: many; J: TRBJ2-5; D: -; V: TRBV28
DNA: TGCAGCGTTGGAGTAGGGGACCCGAGGTACAATGAGCAGTTCTTC; CDR3: CSVGVGDPRYNEQFF; size: many; J: TRBJ2-1; D: -; V: TRBV29-1
DNA: TGTGCCAGTAAGACTAGCGGGGCCAGCACAGATACGCAGTATTTT; CDR3: CASKTSGASTDTQYF; size: many; J: TRBJ2-3; D: TRBD2; V: TRBV7-8
DNA: TGTGCCAGCAGTGAAAATATAGGACAGGGGGCGGATACGCAGTATTTT; CDR3: CASSENIGQGADTQYF; size: many; J: TRBJ2-3; D: TRBD1; V: TRBV6-4
DNA: TGTGCCAGCTCACCGGGACTAGCGGGAGTTGGTGAGCAGTTCTTC; CDR3: CASSPGLAGVGEQFF; size: -; J: TRBJ2-1; D: TRBD2; V: TRBV18
DNA: TGTGCCAGACTATTTAAGGTTTGGAATACCCAGTACTTC; CDR3: CARLFKVWNTQYF; size: many; J: TRBJ2-5; D: -; V: TRBV28
DNA: TGTGCCAGCACCGAAATTGGGCAGCGCTCCTACGAGCAGTACTTC; CDR3: CASTEIGQRSYEQYF; size: few; J: TRBJ2-7; D: -; V: TRBV6-2/TRBV6-3
DNA: TGTGCCAGCAGTTACTCACCCGGGACAGGGAGTGGCTACACCTTC; CDR3: CASSYSPGTGSGYTF; size: few; J: TRBJ1-2; D: TRBD1; V: TRBV6-5
DNA: TGTGCCAGCAAATCGAAACTAGCGGGAGGAGAGACCCAGTACTTC; CDR3: CASKSKLAGGETQYF; size: few; J: TRBJ2-5; D: TRBD2; V: TRBV2
DNA: TGTGCCAGCAGTTTAGGAGCGGGGGGCACAGATACGCAGTATTTT; CDR3: CASSLGAGGTDTQYF; size: many; J: TRBJ2-3; D: TRBD2; V: TRBV12-3/TRBV12-4
DNA: TGTGCCAGTAGTGGGCTAGCGGGGGGTCCGTACCAAGAGACCCAGTACTTC; CDR3: CASSGLAGGPYQETQYF; size: -; J: TRBJ2-5; D: TRBD2; V: TRBV19
DNA: TGTGCCAGCAGCCGTACGACCTTTGGTGAAAAACTGTTTTTT; CDR3: CASSRTTFGEKLFF; size: -; J: TRBJ1-4; D: -; V: TRBV7-8
DNA: TGCGCCAGCAGCTCGGGACTCCTGTCCTCAAGCACCGGGGAGCTGTTTTTT; CDR3: CASSSGLLSSSTGELFF; size: many; J: TRBJ2-2; D: -; V: TRBV5-1
DNA: TGTGCCAGCAGTCCCCTGGGGGCTCGACAGGGAGGCTCTGGAAACACCATATATTTT; CDR3: CASSPLGARQGGSGNTIYF; size: few; J: TRBJ1-3; D: TRBD1; V: TRBV28
DNA: TGTGCCAGCAGGCAACCTGTCGGGAGCTATGGCTACACCTTC; CDR3: CASRQPVGSYGYTF; size: -; J: TRBJ1-2; D: -; V: TRBV6-1
DNA: TGTGCCAGCAGACCCGGGACAGGGGGCCGATACAATGAGCAGTTCTTC; CDR3: CASRPGTGGRYNEQFF; size: few; J: TRBJ2-1; D: TRBD1; V: TRBV6-1
DNA: TGTGCCAGCAGCGCCCGCTCGACAATCACCTACAATGAGCAGTTCTTC; CDR3: CASSARSTITYNEQFF; size: -; J: TRBJ2-1; D: -; V: TRBV9
DNA: TGTGCCAGCAGCAAACGGGGCAGGGGGCCTTCACCCCTCCACTTT; CDR3: CASSKRGRGPSPLHF; size: many; J: TRBJ1-6; D: -; V: TRBV21-1
DNA: TGTGCCAGCTCACGAGTCTACGAGCAGTACTTC; CDR3: CASSRVYEQYF; size: few; J: TRBJ2-7; D: -; V: TRBV25-1
DNA: TGTGCCAGCAGTGTCAGGGGCTATGGCTACACCTTC; CDR3: CASSVRGYGYTF; size: -; J: TRBJ1-2; D: -; V: TRBV2
DNA: TGTGCCAGCAGCCAAGAACCCCAAGGTGTCAATGAGCAGTTCTTC; CDR3: CASSQEPQGVNEQFF; size: many; J: TRBJ2-1; D: -; V: TRBV3-1
DNA: TGTGCCAGCAGTGCAAGACTAGCCGGGGAGCTGTTTTTT; CDR3: CASSARLAGELFF; size: many; J: TRBJ2-2; D: -; V: TRBV27
DNA: TGCAGTGCTCGGGACAGGGGAAGCAATCAGCCCCAGCATTTT; CDR3: CSARDRGSNQPQHF; size: -; J: TRBJ1-5; D: TRBD1; V: TRBV20-1
DNA: TGTGCCAGCCCGCCCAACCCGGGCCGCAATGAGCAGTTCTTC; CDR3: CASPPNPGRNEQFF; size: few; J: TRBJ2-1; D: -; V: TRBV11-3
DNA: TGTGCCAGCAGGCCTACGAGCGGGAGATGGGTTAGGAATGAGCAGTTCTTC; CDR3: CASRPTSGRWVRNEQFF; size: -; J: TRBJ2-1; D: TRBD2; V: TRBV28
DNA: TGTGCCAGCAGCAGGGACAGGGCTCACAATCAGCCCCAGCATTTT; CDR3: CASSRDRAHNQPQHF; size: many; J: TRBJ1-5; D: TRBD1; V: TRBV28
DNA: TGTGCCAGCAGTAAGCCGGGGGTTGATACGCAGTATTTT; CDR3: CASSKPGVDTQYF; size: -; J: TRBJ2-3; D: -; V: TRBV3-1
DNA: TGTGCCAGCAGTTTAGATGTCATCCAGCATTTT; CDR3: CASSLDVIQHF; size: -; J: TRBJ1-5; D: -; V: TRBV28
DNA: TGTGCCAGCAGCGCCCTGGGCGGGGGGAAAGAGACCCAGTACTTC; CDR3: CASSALGGGKETQYF; size: many; J: TRBJ2-5; D: TRBD2; V: TRBV11-2
DNA: TGTGCCAGCAGATATCAGGGGTCAGGAGAGACCCAGTACTTC; CDR3: CASRYQGSGETQYF; size: many; J: TRBJ2-5; D: -; V: TRBV6-5
DNA: TGCGCCAGCAGCCGCGACGGAGGGGGGGGAACCTACGAGCAGTACTTC; CDR3: CASSRDGGGGTYEQYF; size: few; J: TRBJ2-7; D: -; V: TRBV5-1
DNA: TGTGCCAGCAGTTCACCCATCTCTGAAATCCTAAATTCACCCCTCCACTTT; CDR3: CASSSPISEILNSPLHF; size: few; J: TRBJ1-6; D: -; V: TRBV28
DNA: TGCGCCAGCAGCCAAGTCGACTTGTTCTCCTACAATGAGCAGTTCTTC; CDR3: CASSQVDLFSYNEQFF; size: many; J: TRBJ2-1; D: -; V: TRBV4-1
DNA: TGTGCCAGTAGTATAGATCTATTGGGGGAGATCAATGAGCAGTTCTTC; CDR3: CASSIDLLGEINEQFF; size: -; J: TRBJ2-1; D: -; V: TRBV19
DNA: TGTGCCAGCAGCCCGCCCAAGGGACAGCGCAACAATGAGCAGTTCTTC; CDR3: CASSPPKGQRNNEQFF; size: -; J: TRBJ2-1; D: TRBD1; V: TRBV3-1
DNA: TGTGCCAGCAGTTCTGGACAGGGAAGGGTCACCGGGGAGCTGTTTTTT; CDR3: CASSSGQGRVTGELFF; size: few; J: TRBJ2-2; D: TRBD1; V: TRBV2
DNA: TGTGCCAGCAGCTTATTCTCCGTAAAAGAGACCCAGTACTTC; CDR3: CASSLFSVKETQYF; size: few; J: TRBJ2-5; D: -; V: TRBV7-6